The 9 T cell receptor beta chains below come from one sample, sequenced in a study of CD4 T cells in relation to SARS-CoV-2 and coronaviruses. The antigens of these receptors remain unknown. Libraries were prepared by immunoSEQ multiplex PCR; TCRdb keeps only in-frame clonotypes and omits some of them. The table shows roughly 18,000 clones, with about 80% occurring only once. The unexposed donors gave CD4+ T cells in about 2011-2018, prior to COVID-19. Isolation of CD4+ T cells took place after around 11 days in culture. What was sequenced was CD4+ T cells from PBMCs, cultured in vitro. The receptors originated from a human donor in good health.

V and J are TRBV27 and TRBJ1-2, with D possibly TRBD1 on 6 matching bases. The CDR3 length is 14 residues. V was trimmed by 5 bases and J by 4 bases, leaving 14 bases between them. The germline gives CDR1 MNHEY, CDR2 SMNVEV (reference sequence). The CDR3 here is CASSPRTESYGYTF. CDR3 nucleotide sequence: TGTGCCAGCAGTCCCCGGACAGAAAGCTATGGCTACACCTTC.

The V gene is TRBV7-9, the J gene TRBJ2-7; perhaps D is TRBD1 or TRBD2 (5 bases each). This CDR3 spans 13 amino acids. V lost 3 bases, J lost 6 bases, and 12 bases lay in between. Germline V lookup: CDR1 SEHNR, CDR2 FQNEAQ (reference sequence). CDR3 sequence: CASSFKGRSEQYF. Written as DNA, the CDR3 is TGTGCCAGCAGCTTTAAGGGACGGAGCGAGCAGTACTTC.

A few counts support this clone. In DNA, the CDR3 is TGTGCCAGTAGTCTCGGGACAGCCATCGACAATGAGCAGTTCTTC. The encoded protein is CASSLGTAIDNEQFF. V gene TRBV19 combines with J gene TRBJ2-1, with 7 bases that match TRBD1. The CDR3 loop spans 15 amino acids. In germline, CDR1 is LNHDA, CDR2 SQIVND (reference sequence). The V and J ends lost 5 bases and 5 bases, in that order; junction bases with no gene match: 9. Full variable domain (rest looked up from reference TRBV19 and TRBJ2-1): DGGITQSPKYLFRKEGQNVTLSCEQNLNHDAMYWYRQDPGQGLRLIYYSQIVNDFQKGDIAEGYSVSREKKESFPLTVTSAQKNPTAFYLCASSLGTAIDNEQFFGPGTRLTVL.

V gene TRBV18 combines with J gene TRBJ1-2; D unresolved. The germline gives CDR1 KGHSH, CDR2 LQKENI. The CDR3 has 13 amino acids. V was cut by 2 bases and J by 6 bases, with 10 bases left in between. The CDR3 bases are TGTGCCAGCTCACCAGGAGGGTGGGATGGCTACACCTTC. Encoded protein: CASSPGGWDGYTF.

The chain couples TRBV7-9 to TRBJ1-3; D is ambiguous. Deletions cut 2 bases from V and 0 bases from J, with 8 bases between. The CDR3 contains 15 residues. The germline V gene encodes CDR1 SEHNR and CDR2 FQNEAQ (reference sequence). CDR3 in DNA: TGTGCCAGCAGCTTATCGGCCACCTCTGGAAACACCATATATTTT. This translates into CASSLSATSGNTIYF.

The chain carries TRBV9 and TRBJ2-1; D is perhaps TRBD1 (5 bases). CDR1 SGDLS and CDR2 YYNGEE come from the germline V gene. There are 12 residues in the CDR3. The V and J ends lost 8 bases and 4 bases respectively, with 10 bases between them. DNA for the CDR3: TGTGCCAGTACAGGTGATTACAATGAGCAGTTCTTC. This sequence encodes CASTGDYNEQFF.

The chain carries TRBV9 and TRBJ1-4; a weak D match, TRBD1 (5 bases). There are 13 residues in the CDR3. The germline V and J ends were trimmed by 2 bases and 7 bases, with 9 bases remaining between them. From germline, CDR1 is SGDLS and CDR2 YYNGEE. CDR3 nucleotides: TGTGCCAGCAGCGTGGGGGTTCGTGAAAAACTGTTTTTT. Amino acid sequence: CASSVGVREKLFF.

This chain joins TRBV19 and TRBJ2-6; D is perhaps TRBD1 or TRBD2 (5 bases each). CDR3 length equals 16 residues. The ends were cut back, 8 bases at V and 1 base at J, with 15 bases in the middle. Germline V gives CDR1 LNHDA, CDR2 SQIVND (reference sequence). CDR3 amino acids: CASAGTALSGANVLTF. The CDR3 nucleotides read TGTGCCAGTGCCGGGACCGCCCTTTCTGGGGCCAACGTCCTGACTTTC.

The CDR3 nucleotides read TGTGCCAGCAGCTTAATGGCTAACCAGCAGTTCTTC. Translating it yields CASSLMANQQFF. The chain has TRBV7-2 and TRBJ2-1, with D hard to call. V was shortened by 2 bases and J by 11 bases, with 10 bases between the two germline ends. This CDR3 region has 12 residues. Germline CDR1 SGHTA, CDR2 FQGNSA.